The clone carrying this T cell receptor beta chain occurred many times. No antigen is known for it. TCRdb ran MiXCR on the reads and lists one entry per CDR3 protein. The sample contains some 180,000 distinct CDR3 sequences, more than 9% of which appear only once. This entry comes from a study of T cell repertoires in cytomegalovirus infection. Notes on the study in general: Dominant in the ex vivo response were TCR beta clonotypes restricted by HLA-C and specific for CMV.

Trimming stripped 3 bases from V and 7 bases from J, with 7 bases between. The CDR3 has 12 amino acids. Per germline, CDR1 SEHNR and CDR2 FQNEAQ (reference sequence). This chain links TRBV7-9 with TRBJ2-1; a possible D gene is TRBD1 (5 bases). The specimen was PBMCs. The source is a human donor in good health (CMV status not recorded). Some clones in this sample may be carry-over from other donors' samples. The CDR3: CASSFPGNEQFF. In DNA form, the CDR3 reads TGTGCCAGCAGCTTCCCAGGGAATGAGCAGTTCTTC.